Sequencing of this T cell receptor (beta chain) was carried out in a study of siplizumab effects on memory and regulatory T cells. Overall study findings and caveats: A naive or memory phenotype could not be assigned to roughly 75-97% of the proliferating CD4+ or CD8+ clones. Major contributors to the alloresponse seemed to be naive T cells, which also appeared more diverse than memory cells. For siplizumab cultures, the suppressive function of their proliferating Tregs was not confirmed.

The study took a few donor pairs, and their unstimulated naive, memory, effector memory and TEMRA subsets were sequenced. Some clones are missing from TCRdb's copy, which holds only in-frame ones; the method was immunoSEQ multiplex PCR. In the table there are 55,000 to 80,000 clones, around 80% of which are singletons. Comments on this clone: Antigen unknown.

This CDR3 is built from 13 residues. CDR1 and CDR2 (germline): SGHNT, YENEEA. The V and J ends lost 5 bases and 8 bases respectively, with 13 bases between them. Sequencing was performed on memory CD4+ T cells sorted from blood. J is TRBJ2-1 and V is TRBV11-3, with a possible D match to TRBD1 (6 bases). The sequence derives from a human donor in good health. The chain's CDR3 is CASSGSGDYEQFF. The CDR3 DNA follows: TGTGCCAGCAGCGGCTCAGGGGATTATGAGCAGTTCTTC.